Listed below are T cell receptor beta chains from one sample, sequenced in a study of blood T cell repertoires in COVID-19. Generated by immunoSEQ multiplex PCR, the TCRdb table keeps only in-frame clones and is missing some. Of about 480,000 clones listed, approximately 90% were seen once; the top ten hold 7% to 10%. Material: PBMCs or T cells enriched from blood (not recorded which). These receptors all come from a woman aged 60-75 years who had recovered from COVID-19. CDR3s include the opening cysteine and the closing phenylalanine or tryptophan. A D gene is named only where the DNA matches it firmly. The size of a clone is reported for some rows only, either as once, few or many, or as a class for expanded clones.

size	J	V	D	DNA	CDR3
.	TRBJ2-3	TRBV29-1	TRBD1	TGCAGCGTCTCGGACAGGGCGGTGGGGACAGATACGCAGTATTTT	CSVSDRAVGTDTQYF
once	TRBJ1-6	TRBV6-6	.	TGTGCCAGCAGTCCCCTACAGGGAGTAGTCTCCTATAATTCACCCCTCCACTTT	CASSPLQGVVSYNSPLHF
.	TRBJ1-2	TRBV19	TRBD1	TGTGCCAGTAGTTCTGGGACAGGGTATAGAAGCTACACCTTC	CASSSGTGYRSYTF
.	TRBJ2-7	TRBV3-1/TRBV3-2	TRBD1	TGTGCCAGCAGCCAAGATCCGGACAGGCTGACCTACGAGCAGTACTTC	CASSQDPDRLTYEQYF
.	TRBJ1-6	TRBV14	TRBD1	TGTGCCAGCAGTCTGACAGGGGGGGGACCCCTCCACTTT	CASSLTGGGPLHF
once	TRBJ2-5	TRBV9	TRBD2	TGTGCCAGCAGCGCTGGGACTATAGAGACCCAGTACTTC	CASSAGTIETQYF
.	TRBJ1-2	TRBV10-3	.	TGTGCCATCAACCCGACAGGAAACTATGGCTACACCTTC	CAINPTGNYGYTF
.	TRBJ2-3	TRBV4-2	TRBD2	TGTGCCAGCAGCCTCGGGACTAGCGACACAGATACGCAGTATTTT	CASSLGTSDTDTQYF
.	TRBJ1-5	TRBV15	TRBD1	TGTGCCACCAGCAGAGAGAGACAGGGGTCTCAGCCCCAGCATTTT	CATSRERQGSQPQHF
.	TRBJ1-1	TRBV10-1	.	TGCGCCAGCAGTGAGAGCCTCCAGAACACTGAAGCTTTCTTT	CASSESLQNTEAFF
.	TRBJ1-6	TRBV21-1	.	TGTGCCAGCTCCCGGGACAGGGGAGTTACTCGACGGGGCAATTCACCCCTCCACTTT	CASSRDRGVTRRGNSPLHF
once	TRBJ1-3	TRBV7-9	.	TGTGCCAGCAGCTTAGGACAGGTCAACACCATATATTTT	CASSLGQVNTIYF
.	TRBJ1-4	TRBV27	.	TGTGCCAGCAGTTTGACCCCCAGGGTCGAAAAACTGTTTTTT	CASSLTPRVEKLFF
few	TRBJ1-2	TRBV4-2	.	TGTGCCAGCAGCCGACAGACAGATGAGGGCTACACCTTC	CASSRQTDEGYTF
.	TRBJ1-4	TRBV2	.	TGTGCCAGCAGTTTTGGGGGCTCAACTAATGAAAAACTGTTTTTT	CASSFGGSTNEKLFF
.	TRBJ2-7	TRBV6-5	.	TGTGCCAGCAGCCGGGGGACGTCCTACGAGCAGTACTTC	CASSRGTSYEQYF
.	TRBJ2-5	TRBV5-1	.	TGCGCCAGCAGCTCAGCAGGGCAAGAGACCCAGTACTTC	CASSSAGQETQYF
.	TRBJ2-7	TRBV5-5	TRBD2	TGTGCCAGCAGCCCAACTAGCGGGGCCTCCTACGAGCAGTACTTC	CASSPTSGASYEQYF
.	TRBJ2-7	TRBV12-5	TRBD2	TGTGCTAGTGGTTTGGCACCCCGGCCTGGGGGGGCCTACGAGCAGTACTTC	CASGLAPRPGGAYEQYF
.	TRBJ2-2	TRBV4-1	.	TGCGCCAGCAGCCTAAGCAGGGCGGGGAGCACCGGGGAGCTGTTTTTT	CASSLSRAGSTGELFF
.	TRBJ1-2	TRBV29-1	.	TGCAGCGTTGAAGTAGTAAAAGGCTACACCTTC	CSVEVVKGYTF
.	TRBJ2-2	TRBV18	TRBD1	TGTGCCAGCTCATCCGGACAGGGATTGACCGGGGAGCTGTTTTTT	CASSSGQGLTGELFF
.	TRBJ2-3	TRBV5-1	.	TGCGCCAGCAGCCCGGAGTACGCGGGTGGCACAGATACGCAGTATTTT	CASSPEYAGGTDTQYF
few	TRBJ2-7	TRBV7-9	TRBD1	TGTGCCAGCATCCGGGACAGGGGTAGGAACTCCTACGAGCAGTACTTC	CASIRDRGRNSYEQYF
many	TRBJ2-5	TRBV25-1	TRBD1	TGTGCCAGCAGTGTGGGACAGGGGATCCTCGGGGAGACCCAGTACTTC	CASSVGQGILGETQYF
.	TRBJ1-5	TRBV7-2	.	TGTGCCAGCAGCTTAGAACCCGGGCAGCCCCAGCATTTT	CASSLEPGQPQHF
.	TRBJ1-5	TRBV6-1	TRBD1	TGTGCCAGCAGTGAGGGGACAGGGTATCAGCCCCAGCATTTT	CASSEGTGYQPQHF
.	TRBJ2-1	TRBV7-2	.	TGTGCCAGCAGCTTATCTCGGGGGACCTACAATGAGCAGTTCTTC	CASSLSRGTYNEQFF
few	TRBJ2-2	TRBV7-9	.	TGTGCCAGCAGCTTTTTTCCCCAGACAGAAGACACCGGGGAGCTGTTTTTT	CASSFFPQTEDTGELFF
once	TRBJ1-1	TRBV12-3/TRBV12-4	TRBD1	TGTGCCAGCAGTTTCACAGGGGGCACTGAAGCTTTCTTT	CASSFTGGTEAFF